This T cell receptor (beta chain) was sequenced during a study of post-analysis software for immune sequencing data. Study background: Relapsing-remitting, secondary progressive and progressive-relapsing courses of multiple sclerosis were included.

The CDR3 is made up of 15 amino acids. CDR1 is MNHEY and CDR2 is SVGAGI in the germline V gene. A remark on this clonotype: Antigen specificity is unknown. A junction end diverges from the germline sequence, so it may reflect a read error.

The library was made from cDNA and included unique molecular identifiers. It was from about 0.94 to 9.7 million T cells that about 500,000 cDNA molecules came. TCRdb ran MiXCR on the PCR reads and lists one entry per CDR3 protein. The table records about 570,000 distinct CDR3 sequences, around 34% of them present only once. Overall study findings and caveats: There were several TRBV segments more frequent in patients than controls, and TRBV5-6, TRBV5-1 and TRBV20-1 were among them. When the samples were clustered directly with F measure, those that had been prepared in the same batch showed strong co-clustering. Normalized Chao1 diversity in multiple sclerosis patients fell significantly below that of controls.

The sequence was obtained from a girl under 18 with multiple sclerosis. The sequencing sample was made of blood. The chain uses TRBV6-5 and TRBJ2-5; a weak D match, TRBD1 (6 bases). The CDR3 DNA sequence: TGTGCTAGCAGTCCGGGACACTCCGAGGATAGGAAGCAGTACTTC. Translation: CASSPGHSEDRKQYF.